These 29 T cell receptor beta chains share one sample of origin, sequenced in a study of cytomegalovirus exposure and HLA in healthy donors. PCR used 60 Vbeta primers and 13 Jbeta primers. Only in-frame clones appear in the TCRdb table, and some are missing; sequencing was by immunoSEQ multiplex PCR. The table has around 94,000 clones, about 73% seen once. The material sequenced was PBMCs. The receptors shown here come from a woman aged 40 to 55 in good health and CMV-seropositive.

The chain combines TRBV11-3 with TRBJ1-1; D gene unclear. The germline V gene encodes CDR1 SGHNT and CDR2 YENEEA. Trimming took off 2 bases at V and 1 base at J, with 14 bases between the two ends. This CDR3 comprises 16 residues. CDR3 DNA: TGTGCCAGCAGCTTAACCGAGGGCTTTGGGAACACTGAAGCTTTCTTT. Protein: CASSLTEGFGNTEAFF.

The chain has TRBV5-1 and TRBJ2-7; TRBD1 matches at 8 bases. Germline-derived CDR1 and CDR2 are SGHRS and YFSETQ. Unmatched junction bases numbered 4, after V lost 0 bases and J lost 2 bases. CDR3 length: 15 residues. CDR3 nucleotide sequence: TGCGCCAGCAGCTTGGGGGGACAGGATACCTACGAGCAGTACTTC. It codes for CASSLGGQDTYEQYF.

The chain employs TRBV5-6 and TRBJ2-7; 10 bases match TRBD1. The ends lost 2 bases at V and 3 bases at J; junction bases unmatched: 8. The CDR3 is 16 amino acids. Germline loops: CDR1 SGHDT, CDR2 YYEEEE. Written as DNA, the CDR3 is TGTGCCAGCAGCTTTTTCGGGACAGGGGCACTCTACGAGCAGTACTTC. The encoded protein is CASSFFGTGALYEQYF.

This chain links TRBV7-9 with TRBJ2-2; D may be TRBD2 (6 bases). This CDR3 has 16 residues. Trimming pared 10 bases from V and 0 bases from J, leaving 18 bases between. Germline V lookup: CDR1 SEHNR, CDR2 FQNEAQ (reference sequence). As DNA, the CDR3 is TGTGCCACCGGGATGTTAGCGGACGCGAACACCGGGGAGCTGTTTTTT. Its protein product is CATGMLADANTGELFF.

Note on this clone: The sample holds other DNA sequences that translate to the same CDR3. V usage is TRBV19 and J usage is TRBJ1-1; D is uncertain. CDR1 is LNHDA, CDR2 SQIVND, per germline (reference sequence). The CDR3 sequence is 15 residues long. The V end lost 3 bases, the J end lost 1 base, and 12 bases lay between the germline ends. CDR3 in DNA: TGTGCCAGTAGTATGGCGGGGAGAACGAACACTGAAGCTTTCTTT. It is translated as CASSMAGRTNTEAFF.

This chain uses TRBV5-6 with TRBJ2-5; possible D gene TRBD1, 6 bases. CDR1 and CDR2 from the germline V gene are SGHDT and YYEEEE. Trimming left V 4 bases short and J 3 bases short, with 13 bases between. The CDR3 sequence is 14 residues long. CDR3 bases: TGTGCCAGCAGCCGGGACACCCTGAAAGAGACCCAGTACTTC. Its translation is CASSRDTLKETQYF.

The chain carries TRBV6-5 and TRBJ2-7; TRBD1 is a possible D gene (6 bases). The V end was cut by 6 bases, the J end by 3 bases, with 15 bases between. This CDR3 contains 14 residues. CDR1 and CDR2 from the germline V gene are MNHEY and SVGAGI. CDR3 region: CASSQGGVLYEQYF. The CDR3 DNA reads TGTGCCAGCAGCCAAGGGGGTGTCCTCTACGAGCAGTACTTC.

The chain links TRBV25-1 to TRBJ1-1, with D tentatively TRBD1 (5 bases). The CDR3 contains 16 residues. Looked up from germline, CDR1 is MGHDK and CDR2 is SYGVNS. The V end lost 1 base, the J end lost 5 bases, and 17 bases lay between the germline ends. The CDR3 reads CASSEFGRGGETEAFF. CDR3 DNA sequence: TGTGCCAGCAGTGAATTTGGACGCGGGGGGGAGACTGAAGCTTTCTTT.

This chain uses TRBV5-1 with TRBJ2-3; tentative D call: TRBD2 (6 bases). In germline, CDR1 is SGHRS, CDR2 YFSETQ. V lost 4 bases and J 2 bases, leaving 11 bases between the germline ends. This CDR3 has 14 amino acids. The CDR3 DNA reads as TGCGCCAGCAGCACGGGGACTGTCACAGATACGCAGTATTTT. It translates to CASSTGTVTDTQYF.

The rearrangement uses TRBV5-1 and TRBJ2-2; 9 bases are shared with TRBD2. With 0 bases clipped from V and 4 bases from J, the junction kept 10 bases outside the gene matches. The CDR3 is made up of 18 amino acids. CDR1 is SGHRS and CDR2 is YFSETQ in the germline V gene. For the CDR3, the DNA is TGCGCCAGCAGCTTGGAACCTCTAGCGGGACCACCCACCGGGGAGCTGTTTTTT. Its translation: CASSLEPLAGPPTGELFF.

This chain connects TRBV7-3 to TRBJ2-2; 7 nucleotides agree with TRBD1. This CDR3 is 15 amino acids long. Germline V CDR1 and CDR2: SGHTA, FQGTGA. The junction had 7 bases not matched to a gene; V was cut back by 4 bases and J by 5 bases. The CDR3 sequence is CASSSNRGGTGELFF. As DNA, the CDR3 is TGTGCCAGCAGCTCGAACAGGGGCGGGACCGGGGAGCTGTTTTTT.

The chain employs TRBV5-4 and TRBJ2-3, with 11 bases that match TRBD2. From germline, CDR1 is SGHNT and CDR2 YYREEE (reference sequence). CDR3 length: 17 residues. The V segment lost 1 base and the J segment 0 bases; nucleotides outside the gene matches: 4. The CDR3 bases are TGTGCCAGCAGCTTGATGGGACTAGCGGCTAGCACAGATACGCAGTATTTT. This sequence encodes CASSLMGLAASTDTQYF.

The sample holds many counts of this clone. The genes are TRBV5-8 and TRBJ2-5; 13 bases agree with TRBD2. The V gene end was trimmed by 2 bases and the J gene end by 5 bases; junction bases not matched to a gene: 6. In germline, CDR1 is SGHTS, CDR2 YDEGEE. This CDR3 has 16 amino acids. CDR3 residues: CASSFWTSGSKETQYF. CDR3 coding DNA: TGTGCCAGCAGCTTTTGGACTAGCGGGAGTAAGGAGACCCAGTACTTC.

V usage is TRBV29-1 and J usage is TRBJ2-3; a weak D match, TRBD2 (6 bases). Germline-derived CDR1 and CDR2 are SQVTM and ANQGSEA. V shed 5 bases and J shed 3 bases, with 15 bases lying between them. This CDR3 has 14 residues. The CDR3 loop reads CSVRRALRTDTQYF. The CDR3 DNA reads TGCAGCGTTCGGAGGGCTTTAAGAACAGATACGCAGTATTTT.

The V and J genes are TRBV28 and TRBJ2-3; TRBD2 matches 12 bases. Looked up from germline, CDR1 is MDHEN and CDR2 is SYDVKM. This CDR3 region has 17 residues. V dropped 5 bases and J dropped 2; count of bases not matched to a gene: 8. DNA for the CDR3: TGTGCCAGCAGTCCCCAAGGACTAGCGGGATCCACAGATACGCAGTATTTT. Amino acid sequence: CASSPQGLAGSTDTQYF.

CDR3 sequence reads: CASSSRLAETQYF. The CDR3 DNA reads as TGTGCCAGCAGCTCCCGACTAGCGGAGACCCAGTACTTC. The rearrangement joins TRBV7-8 to TRBJ2-5, with 8 bases aligning to TRBD2. Losses at the gene ends were 4 bases for V and 5 bases for J; bases not matched to a gene: 3. The CDR3 sequence is 13 residues long. In germline, CDR1 is SGHVS, CDR2 FQNEAQ.

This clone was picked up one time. CDR3 region: CASSQPGQGVEQYF. Written as DNA, the CDR3 is TGTGCCAGCAGCCAACCGGGACAGGGAGTCGAGCAGTACTTC. The V call is TRBV13, the J call TRBJ2-7, with TRBD1 matching over 9 bases. Germline V lookup: CDR1 PRHDT, CDR2 FYEKMQ (reference sequence). The CDR3 is made up of 14 amino acids. After removal of 5 bases from V and 6 bases from J, the junction contained 8 bases not matched to a gene.

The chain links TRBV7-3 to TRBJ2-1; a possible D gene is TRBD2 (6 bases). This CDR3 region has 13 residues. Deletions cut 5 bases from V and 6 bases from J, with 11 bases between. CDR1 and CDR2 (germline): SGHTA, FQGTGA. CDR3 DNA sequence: TGTGCCAGCAGCCCCTATAGCGGCAATGAGCAGTTCTTC. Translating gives CASSPYSGNEQFF.

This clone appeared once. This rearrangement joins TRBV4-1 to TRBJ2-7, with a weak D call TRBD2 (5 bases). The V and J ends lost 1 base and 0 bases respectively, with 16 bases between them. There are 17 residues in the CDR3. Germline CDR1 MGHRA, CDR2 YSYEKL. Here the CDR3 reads CASSQVVKDFSSYEQYF. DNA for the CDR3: TGCGCCAGCAGCCAAGTTGTTAAGGACTTCAGCTCCTACGAGCAGTACTTC.

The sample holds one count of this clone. CDR3 amino acids: CASTRNRASSYEQYF. In nucleotides, the CDR3 is TGTGCCAGCACCCGCAACAGGGCAAGCTCCTACGAGCAGTACTTC. This chain connects TRBV11-3 to TRBJ2-7; TRBD1 is a possible D gene (6 bases). Germline V gene lookup returns CDR1 SGHNT and CDR2 YENEEA. The CDR3 sequence is 15 residues long. Trimming took 7 bases from V and 0 from J, leaving 16 bases between them. Drawing the rest from reference TRBV11-3 and TRBJ2-7, the complete variable domain is EAGVVQSPRYKIIEKKQPVAFWCNPISGHNTLYWYLQNLGQGPELLIRYENEEAVDDSQLPKDRFSAERLKGVDSTLKIQPAELGDSAVYLCASTRNRASSYEQYFGPGTRLTVT.

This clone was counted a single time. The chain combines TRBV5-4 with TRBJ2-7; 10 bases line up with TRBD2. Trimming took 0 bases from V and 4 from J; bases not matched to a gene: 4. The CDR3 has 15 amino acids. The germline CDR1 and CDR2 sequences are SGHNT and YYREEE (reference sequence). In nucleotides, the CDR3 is TGTGCCAGCAGCTTGGCAGCGGGAGGGCCGTACGAGCAGTACTTC. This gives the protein CASSLAAGGPYEQYF.

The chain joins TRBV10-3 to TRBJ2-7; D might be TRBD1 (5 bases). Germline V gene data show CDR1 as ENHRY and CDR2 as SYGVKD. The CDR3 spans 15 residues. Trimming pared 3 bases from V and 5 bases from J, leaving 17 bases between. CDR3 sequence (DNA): TGTGCCATCAGTGAAGGTTCAGGGATGATCGACGAGCAGTACTTC. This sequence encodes CAISEGSGMIDEQYF.

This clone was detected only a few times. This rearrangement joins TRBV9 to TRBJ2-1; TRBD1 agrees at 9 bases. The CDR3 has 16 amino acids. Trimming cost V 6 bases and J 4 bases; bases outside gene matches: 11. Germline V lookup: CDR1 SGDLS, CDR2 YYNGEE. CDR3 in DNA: TGTGCCAGCAATAAGGGACAGGGTCCACCTTACAATGAGCAGTTCTTC. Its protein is CASNKGQGPPYNEQFF.

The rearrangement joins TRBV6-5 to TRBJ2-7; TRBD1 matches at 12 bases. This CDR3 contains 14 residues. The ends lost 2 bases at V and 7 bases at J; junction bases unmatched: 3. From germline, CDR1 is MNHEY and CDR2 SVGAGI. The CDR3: CASSYGDRGHEQYF. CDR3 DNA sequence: TGTGCCAGCAGTTACGGGGACAGGGGGCATGAGCAGTACTTC.

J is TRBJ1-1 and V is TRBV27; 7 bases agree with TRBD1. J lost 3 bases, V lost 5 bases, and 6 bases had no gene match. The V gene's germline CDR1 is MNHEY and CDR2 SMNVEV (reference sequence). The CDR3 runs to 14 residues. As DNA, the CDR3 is TGTGCCAGCAGTCCCGGGACAGTTTACACTGAAGCTTTCTTT. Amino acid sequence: CASSPGTVYTEAFF.

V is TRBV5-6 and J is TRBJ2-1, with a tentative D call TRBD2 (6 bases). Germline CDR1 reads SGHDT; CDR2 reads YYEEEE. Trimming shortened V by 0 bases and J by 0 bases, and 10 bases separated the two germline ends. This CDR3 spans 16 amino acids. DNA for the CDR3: TGTGCCAGCAGCTTGGACGGACTAAGCTCCTACAATGAGCAGTTCTTC. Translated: CASSLDGLSSYNEQFF.

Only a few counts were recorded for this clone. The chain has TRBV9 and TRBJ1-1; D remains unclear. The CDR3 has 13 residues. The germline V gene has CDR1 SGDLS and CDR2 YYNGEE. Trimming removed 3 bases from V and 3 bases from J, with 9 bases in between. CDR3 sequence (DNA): TGTGCCAGCAGCGAAGTTACTCACACTGAAGCTTTCTTT. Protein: CASSEVTHTEAFF.

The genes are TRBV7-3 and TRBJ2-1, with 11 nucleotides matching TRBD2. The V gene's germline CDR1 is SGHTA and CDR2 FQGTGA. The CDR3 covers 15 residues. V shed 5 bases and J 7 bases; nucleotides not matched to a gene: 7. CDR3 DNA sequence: TGTGCCAGCAGCCTACTAGCGGGAGAATTGAATGAGCAGTTCTTC. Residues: CASSLLAGELNEQFF. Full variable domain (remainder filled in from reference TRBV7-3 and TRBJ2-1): GAGVSQTPSNKVTEKGKYVELRCDPISGHTALYWYRQSLGQGPEFLIYFQGTGAADDSGLPNDRFFAVRPEGSVSTLKIQRTERGDSAVYLCASSLLAGELNEQFFGPGTRLTVL.

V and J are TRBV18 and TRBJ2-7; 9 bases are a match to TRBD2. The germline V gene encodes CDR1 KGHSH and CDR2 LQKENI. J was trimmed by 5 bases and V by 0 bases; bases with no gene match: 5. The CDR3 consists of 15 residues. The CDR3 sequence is CASSPPAGGPHEQYF. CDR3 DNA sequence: TGTGCCAGCTCACCACCCGCGGGAGGGCCCCACGAGCAGTACTTC.